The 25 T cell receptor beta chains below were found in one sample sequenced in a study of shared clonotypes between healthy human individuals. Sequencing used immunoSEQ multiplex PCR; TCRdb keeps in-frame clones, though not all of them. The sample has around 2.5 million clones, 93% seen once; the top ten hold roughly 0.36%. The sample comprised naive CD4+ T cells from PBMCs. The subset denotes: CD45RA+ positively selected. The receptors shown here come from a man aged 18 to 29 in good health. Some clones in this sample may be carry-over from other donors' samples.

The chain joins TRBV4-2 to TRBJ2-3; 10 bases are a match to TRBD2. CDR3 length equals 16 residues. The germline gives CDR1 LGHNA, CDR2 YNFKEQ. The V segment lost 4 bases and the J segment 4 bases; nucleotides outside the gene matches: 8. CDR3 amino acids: CASSPHGTSEADTQYF. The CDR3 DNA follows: TGTGCCAGCAGCCCCCACGGGACTAGCGAGGCAGATACGCAGTATTTT.

CDR3 loop: CASSAGVTWDTEAFF. The DNA of the CDR3 is TGTGCCAGCAGCGCCGGGGTCACCTGGGACACTGAAGCTTTCTTT. The chain employs TRBV9 and TRBJ1-1; D unresolved. The germline V gene has CDR1 SGDLS and CDR2 YYNGEE. The CDR3 sequence is 15 residues long. V shed 3 bases and J shed 3 bases, with 15 bases lying between them. Supplemented by reference TRBV9 and TRBJ1-1, the full variable domain reads DSGVTQTPKHLITATGQRVTLRCSPRSGDLSVYWYQQSLDQGLQFLIQYYNGEERAKGNILERFSAQQFPDLHSELNLSSLELGDSALYFCASSAGVTWDTEAFFGQGTRLTVV.

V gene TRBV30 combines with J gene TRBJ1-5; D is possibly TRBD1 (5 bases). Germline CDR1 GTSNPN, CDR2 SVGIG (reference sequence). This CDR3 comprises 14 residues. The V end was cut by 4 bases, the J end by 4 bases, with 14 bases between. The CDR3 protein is CAWNSRDSNQPQHF. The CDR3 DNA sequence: TGTGCCTGGAATAGTCGGGACTCAAATCAGCCCCAGCATTTT. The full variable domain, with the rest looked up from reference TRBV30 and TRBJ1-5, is SQTIHQWPATLVQPVGSPLSLECTVEGTSNPNLYWYRQAAGRGLQLLFYSVGIGQISSEVPQNLSASRPQDRQFILSSKKLLLSDSGFYLCAWNSRDSNQPQHFGDGTRLSIL.

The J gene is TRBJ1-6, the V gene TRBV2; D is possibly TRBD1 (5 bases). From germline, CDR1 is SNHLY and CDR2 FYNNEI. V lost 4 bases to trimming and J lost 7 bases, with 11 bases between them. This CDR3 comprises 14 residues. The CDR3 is CASSVGTPNSPLHF. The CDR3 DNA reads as TGTGCCAGCAGTGTAGGGACCCCCAATTCACCCCTCCACTTT. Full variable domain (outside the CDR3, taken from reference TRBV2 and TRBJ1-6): EPEVTQTPSHQVTQMGQEVILRCVPISNHLYFYWYRQILGQKVEFLVSFYNNEISEKSEIFDDQFSVERPDGSNFTLKIRSTKLEDSAMYFCASSVGTPNSPLHFGNGTRLTVT.

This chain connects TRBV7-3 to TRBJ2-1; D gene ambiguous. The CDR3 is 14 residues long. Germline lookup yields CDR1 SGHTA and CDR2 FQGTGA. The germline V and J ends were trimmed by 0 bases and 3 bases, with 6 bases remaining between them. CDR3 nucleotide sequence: TGTGCCAGCAGCTTAACAGGGATCTACAATGAGCAGTTCTTC. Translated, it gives CASSLTGIYNEQFF.

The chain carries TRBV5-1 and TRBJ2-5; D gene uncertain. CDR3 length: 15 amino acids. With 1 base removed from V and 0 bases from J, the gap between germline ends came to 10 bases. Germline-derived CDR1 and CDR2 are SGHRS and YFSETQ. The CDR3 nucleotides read TGCGCCAGCAGCTTGTTTAGTGGGTACCAAGAGACCCAGTACTTC. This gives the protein CASSLFSGYQETQYF.

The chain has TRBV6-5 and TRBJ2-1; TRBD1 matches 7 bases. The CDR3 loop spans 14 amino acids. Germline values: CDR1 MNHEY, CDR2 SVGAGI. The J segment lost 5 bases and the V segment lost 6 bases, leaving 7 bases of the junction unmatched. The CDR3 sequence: CASSPSGQNNEQFF. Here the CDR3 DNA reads TGTGCCAGCAGCCCCTCGGGACAGAACAATGAGCAGTTCTTC.

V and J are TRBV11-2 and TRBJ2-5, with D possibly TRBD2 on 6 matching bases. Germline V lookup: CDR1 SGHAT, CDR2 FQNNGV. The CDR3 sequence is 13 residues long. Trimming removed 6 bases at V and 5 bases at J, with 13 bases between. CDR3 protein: CASRRLVRETQYF. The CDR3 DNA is TGTGCCAGCAGGAGACTAGTGCGGGAGACCCAGTACTTC. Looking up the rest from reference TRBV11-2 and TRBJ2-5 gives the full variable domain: EAGVAQSPRYKIIEKRQSVAFWCNPISGHATLYWYQQILGQGPKLLIQFQNNGVVDDSQLPKDRFSAERLKGVDSTLKIQPAKLEDSAVYLCASRRLVRETQYFGPGTRLLVL.

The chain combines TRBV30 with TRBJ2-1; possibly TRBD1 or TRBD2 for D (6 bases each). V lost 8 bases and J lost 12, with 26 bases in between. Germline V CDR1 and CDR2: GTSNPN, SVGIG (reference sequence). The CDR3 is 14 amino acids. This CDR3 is CALSRRDTQRGQFF. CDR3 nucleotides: TGTGCCCTTTCGCGGCGGGACACTCAGAGAGGGCAGTTCTTC.

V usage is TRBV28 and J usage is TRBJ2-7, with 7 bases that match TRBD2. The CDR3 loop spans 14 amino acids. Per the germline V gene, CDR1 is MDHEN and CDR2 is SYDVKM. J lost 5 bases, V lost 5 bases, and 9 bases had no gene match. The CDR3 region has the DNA TGTGCCAGCAGTCCCCGCGCGGGAGCCGACGAGCAGTACTTC. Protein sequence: CASSPRAGADEQYF.

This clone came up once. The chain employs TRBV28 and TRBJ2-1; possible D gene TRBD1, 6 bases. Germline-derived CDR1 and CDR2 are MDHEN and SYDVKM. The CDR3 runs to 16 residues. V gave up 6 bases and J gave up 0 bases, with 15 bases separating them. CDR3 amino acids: CASSSQTGYSYNEQFF. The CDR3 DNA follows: TGTGCCAGCAGCTCCCAGACAGGTTACTCCTACAATGAGCAGTTCTTC.

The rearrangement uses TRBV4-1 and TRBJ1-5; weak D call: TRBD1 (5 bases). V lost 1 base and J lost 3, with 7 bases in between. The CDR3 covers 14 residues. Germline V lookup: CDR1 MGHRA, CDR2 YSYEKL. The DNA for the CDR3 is TGCGCCAGCAGCCAAGGGGGGTTCAATCAGCCCCAGCATTTT. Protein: CASSQGGFNQPQHF.

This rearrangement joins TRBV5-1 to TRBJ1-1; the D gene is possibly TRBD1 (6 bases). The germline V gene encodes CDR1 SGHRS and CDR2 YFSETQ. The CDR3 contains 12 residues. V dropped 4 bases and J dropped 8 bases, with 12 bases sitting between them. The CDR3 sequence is CASSITTGEAFF. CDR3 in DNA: TGCGCCAGCAGCATCACGACAGGAGAAGCTTTCTTT.

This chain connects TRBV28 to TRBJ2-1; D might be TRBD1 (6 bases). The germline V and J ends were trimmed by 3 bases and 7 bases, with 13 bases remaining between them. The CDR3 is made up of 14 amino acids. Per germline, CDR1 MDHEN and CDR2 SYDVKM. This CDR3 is CASSFTGYRNEQFF. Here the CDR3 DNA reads TGTGCCAGCAGTTTCACAGGGTACAGGAATGAGCAGTTCTTC.

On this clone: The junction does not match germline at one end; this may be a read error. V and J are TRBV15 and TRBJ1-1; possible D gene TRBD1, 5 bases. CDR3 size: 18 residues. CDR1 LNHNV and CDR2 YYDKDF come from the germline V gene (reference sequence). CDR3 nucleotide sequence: TGTGCCACCAGCAGAGATTTGGGGACTCTGGCGTGGAACACTGGAGCTTTCTTT. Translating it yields CATSRDLGTLAWNTGAFF.

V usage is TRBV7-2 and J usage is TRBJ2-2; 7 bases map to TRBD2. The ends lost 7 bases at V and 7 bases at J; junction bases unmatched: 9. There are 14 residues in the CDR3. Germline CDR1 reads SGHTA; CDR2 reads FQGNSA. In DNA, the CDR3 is TGTGCCAGCAAGGGGAGGGCGGAGTACGGGGAGCTGTTTTTT. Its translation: CASKGRAEYGELFF.

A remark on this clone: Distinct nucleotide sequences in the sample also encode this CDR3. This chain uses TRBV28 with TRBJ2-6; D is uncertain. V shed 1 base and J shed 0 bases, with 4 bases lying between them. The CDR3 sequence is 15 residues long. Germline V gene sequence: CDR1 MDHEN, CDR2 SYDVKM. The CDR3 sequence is CASSLSGSGANVLTF. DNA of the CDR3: TGTGCCAGCAGTTTATCTGGCTCTGGGGCCAACGTCCTGACTTTC.

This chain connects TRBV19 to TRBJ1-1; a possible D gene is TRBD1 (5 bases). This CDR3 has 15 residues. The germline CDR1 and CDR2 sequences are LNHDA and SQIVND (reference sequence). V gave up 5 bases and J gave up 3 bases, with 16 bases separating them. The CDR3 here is CASSVLGTDDTEAFF. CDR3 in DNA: TGTGCCAGTAGTGTACTCGGGACGGACGACACTGAAGCTTTCTTT.

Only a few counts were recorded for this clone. The DNA of the CDR3 is TGTGCCAGCAGGGAGGTAGGGGGGGACTATGGCTACACCTTC. Translation: CASREVGGDYGYTF. J is TRBJ1-2 and V is TRBV6-1; the D gene is possibly TRBD1 (6 bases). Germline CDR1 is MNHNS and CDR2 is SASEGT. V was pared by 6 bases and J by 3 bases, with 14 bases between. The CDR3 is 14 residues long.

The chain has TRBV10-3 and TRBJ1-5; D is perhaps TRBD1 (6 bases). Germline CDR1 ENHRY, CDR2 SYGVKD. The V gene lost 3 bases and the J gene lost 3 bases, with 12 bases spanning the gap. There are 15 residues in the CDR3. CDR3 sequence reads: CAISETQGTNQPQHF. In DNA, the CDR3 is TGTGCCATCAGTGAAACACAGGGAACCAATCAGCCCCAGCATTTT.

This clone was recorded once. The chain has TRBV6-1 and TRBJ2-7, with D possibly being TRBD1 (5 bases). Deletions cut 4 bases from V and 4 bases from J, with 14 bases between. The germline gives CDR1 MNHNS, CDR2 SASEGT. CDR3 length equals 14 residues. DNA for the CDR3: TGTGCCAGCAGTGCAGCTCAGGGTGGGTACGAGCAGTACTTC. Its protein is CASSAAQGGYEQYF.

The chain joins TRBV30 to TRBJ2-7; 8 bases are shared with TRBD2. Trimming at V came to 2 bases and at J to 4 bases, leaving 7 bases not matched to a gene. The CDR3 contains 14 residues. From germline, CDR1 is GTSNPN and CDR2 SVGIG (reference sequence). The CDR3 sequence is CAWSFGLAPYEQYF. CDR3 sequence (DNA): TGTGCCTGGAGTTTTGGACTAGCCCCATACGAGCAGTACTTC.

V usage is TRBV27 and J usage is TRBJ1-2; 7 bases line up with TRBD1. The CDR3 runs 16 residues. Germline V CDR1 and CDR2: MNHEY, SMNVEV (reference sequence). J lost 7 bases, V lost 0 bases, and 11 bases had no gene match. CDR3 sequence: CASSLSGQGGGGGYTF. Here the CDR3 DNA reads TGTGCCAGCAGTTTATCAGGCCAGGGGGGTGGAGGTGGCTACACCTTC.

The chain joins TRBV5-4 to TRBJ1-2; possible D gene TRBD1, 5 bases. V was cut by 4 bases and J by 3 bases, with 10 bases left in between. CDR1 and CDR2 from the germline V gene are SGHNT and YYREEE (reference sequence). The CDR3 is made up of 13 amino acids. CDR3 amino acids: CASSQRGDYGYTF. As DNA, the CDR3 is TGTGCCAGCAGCCAACGGGGGGACTATGGCTACACCTTC.

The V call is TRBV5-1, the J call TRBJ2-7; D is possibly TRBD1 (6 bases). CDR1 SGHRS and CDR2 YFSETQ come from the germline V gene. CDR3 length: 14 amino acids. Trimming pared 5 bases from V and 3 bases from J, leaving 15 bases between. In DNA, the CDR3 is TGCGCCAGCAGAGGGACACCCCAGGACTACGAGCAGTACTTC. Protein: CASRGTPQDYEQYF.